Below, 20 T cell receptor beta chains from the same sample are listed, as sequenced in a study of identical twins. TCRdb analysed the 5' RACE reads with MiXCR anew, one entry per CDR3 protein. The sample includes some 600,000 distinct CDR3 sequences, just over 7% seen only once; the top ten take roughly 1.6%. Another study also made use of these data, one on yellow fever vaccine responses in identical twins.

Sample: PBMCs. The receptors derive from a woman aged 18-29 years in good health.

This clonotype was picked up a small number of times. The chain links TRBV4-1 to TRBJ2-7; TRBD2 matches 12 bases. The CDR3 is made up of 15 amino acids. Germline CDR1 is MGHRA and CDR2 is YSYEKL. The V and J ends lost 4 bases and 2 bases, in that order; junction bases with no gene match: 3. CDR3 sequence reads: CASSPSSGGAYEQYV. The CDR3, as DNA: TGCGCCAGCAGCCCTTCTAGCGGGGGGGCCTACGAGCAGTACGTC.

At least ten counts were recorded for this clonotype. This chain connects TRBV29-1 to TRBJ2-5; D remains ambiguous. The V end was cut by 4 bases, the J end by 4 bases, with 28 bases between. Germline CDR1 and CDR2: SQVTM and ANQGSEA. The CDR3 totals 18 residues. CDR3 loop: CSVVVYGEKGSQRETQYF. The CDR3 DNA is TGCAGCGTTGTTGTGTATGGTGAGAAAGGAAGTCAAAGAGAGACCCAGTACTTC.

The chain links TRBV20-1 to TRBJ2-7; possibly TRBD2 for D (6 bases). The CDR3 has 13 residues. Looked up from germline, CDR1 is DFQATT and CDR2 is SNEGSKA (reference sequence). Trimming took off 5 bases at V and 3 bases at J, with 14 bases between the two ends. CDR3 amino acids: CSARMGLVYEQYF. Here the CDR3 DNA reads TGCAGTGCTCGAATGGGACTTGTCTACGAGCAGTACTTC.

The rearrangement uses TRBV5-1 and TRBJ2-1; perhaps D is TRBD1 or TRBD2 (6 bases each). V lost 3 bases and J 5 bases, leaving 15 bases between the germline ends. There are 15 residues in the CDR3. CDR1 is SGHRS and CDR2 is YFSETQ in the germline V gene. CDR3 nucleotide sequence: TGCGCCAGCAGCTATGGGGGGCACGGAAACAATGAGCAGTTCTTC. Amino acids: CASSYGGHGNNEQFF.

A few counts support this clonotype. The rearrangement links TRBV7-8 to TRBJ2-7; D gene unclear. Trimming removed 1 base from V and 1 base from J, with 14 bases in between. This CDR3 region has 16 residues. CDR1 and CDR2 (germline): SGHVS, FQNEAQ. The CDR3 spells CASSLGGSWTSYEQYV. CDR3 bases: TGTGCCAGCAGCTTAGGTGGTTCGTGGACGTCCTACGAGCAGTACGTC.

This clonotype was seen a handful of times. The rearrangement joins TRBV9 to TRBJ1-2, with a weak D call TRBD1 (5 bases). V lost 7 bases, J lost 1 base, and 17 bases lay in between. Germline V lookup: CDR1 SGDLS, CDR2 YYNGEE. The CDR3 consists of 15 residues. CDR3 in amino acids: CASGAGVAFNYGYTF. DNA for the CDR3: TGTGCCAGCGGGGCCGGCGTGGCGTTTAACTATGGCTACACCTTC.

The CDR3 region is CASSGGTGSHDNEQFF. The CDR3 DNA is TGTGCCAGCAGCGGCGGGACAGGGAGTCACGACAATGAGCAGTTCTTC. The chain links TRBV5-5 to TRBJ2-1; TRBD1 aligns across 9 bases. J was trimmed by 5 bases and V by 4 bases; bases with no gene match: 10. The length of the CDR3 is 16 residues. The germline V gene encodes CDR1 SGHKS and CDR2 YYEKEE (reference sequence).

The CDR3 protein is CASSFSRNGYTF. The CDR3, as DNA: TGTGCCAGCAGTTTCAGTAGGAATGGCTACACCTTC. The V call is TRBV28, the J call TRBJ1-2, with unresolved D. The CDR3 is made up of 12 amino acids. With 3 bases removed from V and 6 bases from J, the gap between germline ends came to 8 bases. Germline CDR1 is MDHEN and CDR2 is SYDVKM.

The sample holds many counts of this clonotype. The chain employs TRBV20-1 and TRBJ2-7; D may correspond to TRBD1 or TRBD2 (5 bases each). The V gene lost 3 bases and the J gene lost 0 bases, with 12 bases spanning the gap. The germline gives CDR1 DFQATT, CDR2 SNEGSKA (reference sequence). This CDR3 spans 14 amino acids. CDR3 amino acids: CSASWDGSSYEQYF. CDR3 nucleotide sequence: TGCAGTGCTAGTTGGGACGGCAGCTCCTACGAGCAGTACTTC.

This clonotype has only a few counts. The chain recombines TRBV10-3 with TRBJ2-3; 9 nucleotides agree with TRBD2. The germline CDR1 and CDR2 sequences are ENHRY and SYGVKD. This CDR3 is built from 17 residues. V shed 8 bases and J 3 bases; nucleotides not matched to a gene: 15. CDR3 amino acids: CAIYGTSQNHGTDTQYF. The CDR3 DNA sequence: TGTGCCATCTATGGGACTAGCCAGAACCATGGAACAGATACGCAGTATTTT.

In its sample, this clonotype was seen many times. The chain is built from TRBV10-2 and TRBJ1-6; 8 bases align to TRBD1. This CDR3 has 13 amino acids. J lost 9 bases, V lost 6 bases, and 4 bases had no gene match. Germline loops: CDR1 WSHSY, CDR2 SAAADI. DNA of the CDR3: TGCGCCAGCAGGGACAGGGTACCTTCACCCCTCCACTTT. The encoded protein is CASRDRVPSPLHF.

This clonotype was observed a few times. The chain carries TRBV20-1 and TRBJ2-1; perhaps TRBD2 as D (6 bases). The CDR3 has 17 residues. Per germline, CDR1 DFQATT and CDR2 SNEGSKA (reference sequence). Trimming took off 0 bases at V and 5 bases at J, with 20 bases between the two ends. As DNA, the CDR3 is TGCAGTGCTAGAGATTTCCTTTCCGGGAGCCTAAACAATGAGCAGTTCTTC. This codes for CSARDFLSGSLNNEQFF.

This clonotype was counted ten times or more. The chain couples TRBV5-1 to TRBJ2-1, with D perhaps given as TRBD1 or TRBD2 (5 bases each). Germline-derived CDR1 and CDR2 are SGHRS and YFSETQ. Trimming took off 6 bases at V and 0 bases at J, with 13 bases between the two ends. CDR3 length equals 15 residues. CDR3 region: CASTRGLSSYNEQFF. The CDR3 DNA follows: TGCGCCAGCACCCGGGGCTTGAGCTCCTACAATGAGCAGTTCTTC.

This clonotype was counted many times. The CDR3 DNA follows: TGTGCCAGCAGTTCAGGGGGCCTCTCTAACTATGGCTACACCTTC. Amino acid sequence: CASSSGGLSNYGYTF. The genes are TRBV28 and TRBJ1-2; TRBD1 agrees at 8 bases. The germline gives CDR1 MDHEN, CDR2 SYDVKM. CDR3 length: 15 amino acids. With 4 bases clipped from V and 0 bases from J, the junction kept 4 bases outside the gene matches.

As DNA, the CDR3 is TGTGCCAGCACCTCCCGGGGGGAGGTGGCCCTCTACGAGCAGTACGTC. Protein product: CASTSRGEVALYEQYV. The rearrangement joins TRBV9 to TRBJ2-7, with 7 positions matching TRBD2. Looked up from germline, CDR1 is SGDLS and CDR2 is YYNGEE. V was pared by 6 bases and J by 3 bases, with 15 bases of the junction left unmatched. CDR3 length: 16 residues.

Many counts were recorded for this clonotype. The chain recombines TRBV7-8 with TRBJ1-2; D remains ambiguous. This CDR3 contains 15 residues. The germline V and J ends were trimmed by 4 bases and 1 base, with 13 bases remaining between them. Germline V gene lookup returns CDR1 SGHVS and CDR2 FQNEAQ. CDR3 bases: TGTGCCAGCAGCTCACACGGCTCCCTTAACTATGGCTACACCTTC. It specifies CASSSHGSLNYGYTF.

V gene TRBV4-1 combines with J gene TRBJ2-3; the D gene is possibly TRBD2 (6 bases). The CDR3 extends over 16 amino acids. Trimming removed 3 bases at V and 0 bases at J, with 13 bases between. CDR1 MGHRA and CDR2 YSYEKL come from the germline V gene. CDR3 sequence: CASSHREAPSTDTQYF. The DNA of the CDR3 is TGCGCCAGCAGCCACAGGGAGGCCCCTAGCACAGATACGCAGTATTTT.

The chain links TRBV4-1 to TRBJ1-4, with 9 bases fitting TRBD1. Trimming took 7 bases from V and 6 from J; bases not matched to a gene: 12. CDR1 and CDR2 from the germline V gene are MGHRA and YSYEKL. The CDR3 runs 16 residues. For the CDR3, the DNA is TGCGCCAGCACCTCCCGGATTGGACAGGGGTATGAAAAACTGTTTTTT. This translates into CASTSRIGQGYEKLFF.

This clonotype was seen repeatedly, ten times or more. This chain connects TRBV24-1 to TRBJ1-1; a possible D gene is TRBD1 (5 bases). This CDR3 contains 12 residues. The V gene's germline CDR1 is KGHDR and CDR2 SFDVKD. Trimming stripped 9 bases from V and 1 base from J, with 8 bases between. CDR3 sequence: CATQRGNTEAFF. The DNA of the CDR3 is TGTGCCACCCAAAGGGGGAACACTGAAGCTTTCTTT.

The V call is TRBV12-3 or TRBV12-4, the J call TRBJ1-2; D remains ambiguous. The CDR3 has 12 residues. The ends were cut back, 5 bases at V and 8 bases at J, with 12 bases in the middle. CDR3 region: CASSTRLGGYTF. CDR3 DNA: TGTGCCAGCAGTACCCGACTGGGCGGCTACACCTTC.